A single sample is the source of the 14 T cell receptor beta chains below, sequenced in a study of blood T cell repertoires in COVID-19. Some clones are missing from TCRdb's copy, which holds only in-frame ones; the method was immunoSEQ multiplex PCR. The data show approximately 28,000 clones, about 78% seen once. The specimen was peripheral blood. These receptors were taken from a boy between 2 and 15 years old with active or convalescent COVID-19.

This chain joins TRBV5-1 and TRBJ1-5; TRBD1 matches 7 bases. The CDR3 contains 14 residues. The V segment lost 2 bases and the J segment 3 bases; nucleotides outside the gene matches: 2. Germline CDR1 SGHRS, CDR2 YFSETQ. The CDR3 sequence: CASSFGTANQPQHF. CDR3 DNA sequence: TGCGCCAGCAGCTTCGGGACAGCCAATCAGCCCCAGCATTTT. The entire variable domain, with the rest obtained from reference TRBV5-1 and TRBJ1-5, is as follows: KAGVTQTPRYLIKTRGQQVTLSCSPISGHRSVSWYQQTPGQGLQFLFEYFSETQRNKGNFPGRFSGRQFSNSRSEMNVSTLELGDSALYLCASSFGTANQPQHFGDGTRLSIL.

The CDR3 is CASSWDLSSYNEQFF. DNA of the CDR3: TGTGCCAGCAGTTGGGACTTGAGCTCCTACAATGAGCAGTTCTTC. The chain links TRBV6-5 to TRBJ2-1; tentatively, D is TRBD2 (6 bases). The CDR3 length is 15 residues. V was clipped by 4 bases and J by 0 bases, with 10 bases between them. CDR1 and CDR2 (germline): MNHEY, SVGAGI.

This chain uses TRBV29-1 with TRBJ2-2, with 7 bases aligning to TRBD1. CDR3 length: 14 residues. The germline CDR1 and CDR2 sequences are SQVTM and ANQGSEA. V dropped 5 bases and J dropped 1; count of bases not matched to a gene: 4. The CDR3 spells CSVWDRRNTGELFF. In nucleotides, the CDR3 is TGCAGCGTTTGGGACAGACGGAACACCGGGGAGCTGTTTTTT.

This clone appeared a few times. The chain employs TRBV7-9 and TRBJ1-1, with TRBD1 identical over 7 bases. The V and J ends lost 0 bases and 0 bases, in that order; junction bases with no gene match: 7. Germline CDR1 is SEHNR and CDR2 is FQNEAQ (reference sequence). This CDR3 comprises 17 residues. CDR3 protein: CASSLARDSRLNTEAFF. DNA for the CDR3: TGTGCCAGCAGCTTAGCAAGGGACAGCAGATTGAACACTGAAGCTTTCTTT.

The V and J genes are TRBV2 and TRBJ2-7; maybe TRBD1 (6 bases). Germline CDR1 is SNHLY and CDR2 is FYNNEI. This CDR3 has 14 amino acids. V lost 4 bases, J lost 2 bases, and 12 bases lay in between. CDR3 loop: CASSVTGPPYEQYF. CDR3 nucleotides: TGTGCCAGCAGTGTAACAGGGCCACCCTACGAGCAGTACTTC.

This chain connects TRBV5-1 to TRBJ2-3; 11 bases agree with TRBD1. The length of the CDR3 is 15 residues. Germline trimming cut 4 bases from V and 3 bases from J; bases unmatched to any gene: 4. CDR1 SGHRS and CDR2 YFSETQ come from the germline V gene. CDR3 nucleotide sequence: TGCGCCAGCAGCCGGGACAGGGGGTCGACAGATACGCAGTATTTT. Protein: CASSRDRGSTDTQYF.

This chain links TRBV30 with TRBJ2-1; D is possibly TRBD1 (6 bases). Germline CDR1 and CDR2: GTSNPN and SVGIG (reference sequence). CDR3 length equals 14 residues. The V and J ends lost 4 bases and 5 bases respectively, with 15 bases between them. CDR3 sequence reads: CAWTRGGKNNEQFF. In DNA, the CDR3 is TGTGCCTGGACCAGAGGGGGTAAGAACAATGAGCAGTTCTTC.

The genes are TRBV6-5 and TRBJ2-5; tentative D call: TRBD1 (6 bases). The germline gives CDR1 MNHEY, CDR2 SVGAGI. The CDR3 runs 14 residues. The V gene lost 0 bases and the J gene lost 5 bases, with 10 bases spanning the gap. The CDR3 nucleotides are TGTGCCAGCAGTTACTCCTCGCAGGGGGAGACCCAGTACTTC. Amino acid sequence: CASSYSSQGETQYF.

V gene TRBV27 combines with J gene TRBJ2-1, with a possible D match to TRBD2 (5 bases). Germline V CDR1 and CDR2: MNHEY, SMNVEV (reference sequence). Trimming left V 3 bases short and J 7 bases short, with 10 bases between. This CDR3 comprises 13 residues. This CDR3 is CASSFSGMNEQFF. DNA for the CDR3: TGTGCCAGCAGTTTCTCGGGGATGAATGAGCAGTTCTTC.

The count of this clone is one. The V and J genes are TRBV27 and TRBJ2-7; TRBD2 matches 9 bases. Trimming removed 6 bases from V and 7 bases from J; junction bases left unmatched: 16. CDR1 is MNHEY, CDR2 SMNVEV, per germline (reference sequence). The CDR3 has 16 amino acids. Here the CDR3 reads CASSSGDSGSLEEQYF. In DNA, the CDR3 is TGTGCCAGCAGCTCCGGTGATAGCGGGAGTCTAGAGGAGCAGTACTTC.

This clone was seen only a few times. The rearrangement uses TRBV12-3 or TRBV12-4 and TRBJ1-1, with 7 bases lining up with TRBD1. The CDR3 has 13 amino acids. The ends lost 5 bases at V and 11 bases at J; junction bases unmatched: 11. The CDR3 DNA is TGTGCCAGCAGTCCCCACAGGGGAGGCTTGGCTTTCTTT. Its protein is CASSPHRGGLAFF.

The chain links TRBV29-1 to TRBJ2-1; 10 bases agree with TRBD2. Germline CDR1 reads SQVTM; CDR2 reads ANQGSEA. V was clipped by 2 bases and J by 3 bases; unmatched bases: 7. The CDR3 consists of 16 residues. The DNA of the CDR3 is TGCAGCGTTGAATCCCTAGCGGGGGCCCTCTACAATGAGCAGTTCTTC. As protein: CSVESLAGALYNEQFF.

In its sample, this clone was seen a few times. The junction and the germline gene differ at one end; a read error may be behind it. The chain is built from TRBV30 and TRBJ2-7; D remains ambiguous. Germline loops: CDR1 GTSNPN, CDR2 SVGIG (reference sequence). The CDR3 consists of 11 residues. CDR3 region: CAFLGAGEQYF. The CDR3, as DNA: TGCGCCTTTTTGGGCGCTGGGGAGCAGTACTTC.

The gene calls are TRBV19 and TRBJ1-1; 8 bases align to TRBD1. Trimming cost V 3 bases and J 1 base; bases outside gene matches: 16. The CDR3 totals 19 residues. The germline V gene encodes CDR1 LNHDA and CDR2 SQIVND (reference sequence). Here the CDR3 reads CASSISGTGIRRGNTEAFF. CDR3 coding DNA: TGTGCCAGTAGTATTAGTGGGACAGGTATACGAAGAGGGAACACTGAAGCTTTCTTT.